The 18 T cell receptor beta chains reported below all come from one sample, sequenced in a study of regulatory T cells in long-lasting Graves disease. Construction of TCR beta libraries relied on iRepertoire HTBI primers and on Arm-PCR targeting CDR3 regions. TCRdb called the multiplex PCR reads again in MiXCR, with one record for every CDR3 protein. This sample has some 250,000 distinct CDR3 sequences, with more than 15% found just once. Specified time point: newly diagnosed GD, antithyroid drugs for less than 3 months. RNA extracted from PBMCs served as the sequencing template. This sample also appeared in a second study, on T cells in Graves' hyperthyroidism and ophthalmopathy.

The sequences come from peripheral blood mononuclear cells (PBMCs), collected at new diagnosis, from a patient treated with antithyroid drugs. The source is a woman in her thirties with Graves disease.

This clonotype was seen at least ten times. The rearrangement links TRBV29-1 to TRBJ2-1, with a weak D call TRBD2 (5 bases). The CDR3 loop spans 13 amino acids. Germline lookup yields CDR1 SQVTM and CDR2 ANQGSEA. Between the trimmed V and J ends, which lost 6 bases and 5 bases, there was a span of 14 bases. The DNA of the CDR3 is TGCAGCGTCCGCGCAGGACTTAACAATGAGCAGTTCTTC. Its protein is CSVRAGLNNEQFF.

V is TRBV27 and J is TRBJ2-2; 7 positions match TRBD2. This CDR3 spans 15 amino acids. Germline loops: CDR1 MNHEY, CDR2 SMNVEV (reference sequence). The V and J ends lost 6 bases and 10 bases, in that order; junction bases with no gene match: 14. This CDR3 reads CASSPGTKPSSELFF. The CDR3 DNA follows: TGTGCCAGCAGCCCCGGGACTAAACCTTCGTCGGAGCTGTTTTTT.

This clonotype was seen repeatedly, ten times or more. CDR3 DNA sequence: TGTGCCATCAGTGATAACGCCGGGACTAGGTGGGGAGATACGCAGTATTTT. It translates to CAISDNAGTRWGDTQYF. The V and J genes are TRBV10-3 and TRBJ2-3, with TRBD2 identical over 8 bases. With 3 bases clipped from V and 5 bases from J, the junction kept 13 bases outside the gene matches. CDR3 length equals 17 residues. Germline V gene lookup returns CDR1 ENHRY and CDR2 SYGVKD.

This clonotype was picked up a small number of times. V usage is TRBV6-1 and J usage is TRBJ1-1; D might be TRBD1 (6 bases). Trimming cost V 6 bases and J 5 bases, with 19 bases left between them. This CDR3 is 15 amino acids long. Germline V gives CDR1 MNHNS, CDR2 SASEGT. The chain's CDR3 is CASREGVRGWTEAFF. For the CDR3, the DNA is TGTGCCAGCAGAGAGGGGGTTCGCGGATGGACTGAAGCTTTCTTT.

This clonotype was counted many times. The V call is TRBV5-1, the J call TRBJ1-2; no clear D gene. V was trimmed by 5 bases and J by 4 bases, leaving 3 bases between them. There are 10 residues in the CDR3. Per the germline V gene, CDR1 is SGHRS and CDR2 is YFSETQ. The CDR3 DNA reads as TGCGCCAGCAGTCTCTATGGCTACACCTTC. Translation: CASSLYGYTF.

This clonotype occurred a few times. This chain connects TRBV15 to TRBJ2-2; 10 bases match TRBD1. J gave up 5 bases and V 5 bases, and 8 bases lay outside the gene matches. CDR1 and CDR2 (germline): LNHNV, YYDKDF (reference sequence). This CDR3 is 16 amino acids long. In nucleotides, the CDR3 is TGTGCCACCAGCTCCGGGACAGGGGTCGGGACCGGGGAGCTGTTTTTT. It specifies CATSSGTGVGTGELFF.

CDR3: CASSQVPGGGRTHEQYF. The CDR3 DNA reads TGTGCCAGCAGCCAAGTACCCGGCGGGGGGCGGACCCACGAGCAGTACTTC. The J gene is TRBJ2-7, the V gene TRBV4-2; 8 nucleotides match TRBD2. The CDR3 is 17 amino acids. The V and J ends lost 1 base and 5 bases, in that order; junction bases with no gene match: 13. From germline, CDR1 is LGHNA and CDR2 YNFKEQ.

This clonotype was recorded many times. V is TRBV9 and J is TRBJ2-1; the match to TRBD1 covers 12 bases. Germline-derived CDR1 and CDR2 are SGDLS and YYNGEE. Trimming removed 1 base from V and 8 bases from J; junction bases left unmatched: 7. The CDR3 covers 16 residues. The CDR3 reads CASSVRVGQGADEQFF. In nucleotides, the CDR3 is TGTGCCAGCAGCGTAAGGGTGGGACAGGGGGCAGATGAGCAGTTCTTC.

This clonotype was picked up a small number of times. This chain connects TRBV13 to TRBJ2-6; 9 bases align to TRBD1. Germline V gene data show CDR1 as PRHDT and CDR2 as FYEKMQ (reference sequence). V lost 2 bases and J lost 4; bases outside the gene matches: 6. The CDR3 length is 17 residues. In DNA, the CDR3 is TGTGCCAGCAGCTTATCACAGGGGGCGCGGGGGGCCAACGTCCTGACTTTC. It codes for CASSLSQGARGANVLTF.

This clonotype appeared many times. The J gene is TRBJ2-3, the V gene TRBV18; tentative D call: TRBD2 (6 bases). This CDR3 has 13 residues. Germline CDR1 is KGHSH and CDR2 is LQKENI. Trimming took 3 bases from V and 6 from J, leaving 10 bases between them. The CDR3 here is CASSPSSADTQYF. CDR3 nucleotides: TGTGCCAGCTCACCCTCTAGCGCTGATACGCAGTATTTT.

At least ten counts were recorded for this clonotype. The gene calls are TRBV7-2 and TRBJ2-1, with 8 bases aligning to TRBD2. The ends lost 4 bases at V and 12 bases at J; junction bases unmatched: 8. The germline CDR1 and CDR2 sequences are SGHTA and FQGNSA. The CDR3 is made up of 13 amino acids. The CDR3 nucleotides are TGTGCCAGCAGCTCCTCGGGGGGGGGGGTGCAGTTCTTC. It specifies CASSSSGGGVQFF.

This chain uses TRBV18 with TRBJ2-1; D not resolved. Germline V gene sequence: CDR1 KGHSH, CDR2 LQKENI. Trimming cost V 6 bases and J 6 bases, with 18 bases left between them. The CDR3 consists of 15 residues. The CDR3 reads CASSLMRKSSNEQFF. CDR3 DNA: TGTGCCAGCTCCCTTATGAGGAAGTCGTCCAATGAGCAGTTCTTC.

The chain couples TRBV5-6 to TRBJ2-7; 7 bases line up with TRBD2. CDR1 and CDR2 (germline): SGHDT, YYEEEE. This CDR3 contains 15 residues. The J segment lost 3 bases and the V segment lost 0 bases, leaving 6 bases of the junction unmatched. CDR3 bases: TGTGCCAGCAGCTTGGCGAGCGGGAATTTCTACGAGCAGTACTTC. As protein: CASSLASGNFYEQYF.

In this sample, this clonotype turned up many times. The chain couples TRBV9 to TRBJ1-4; D remains ambiguous. V was cut by 2 bases and J by 0 bases, with 8 bases left in between. CDR1 and CDR2 (germline): SGDLS, YYNGEE. The length of the CDR3 is 15 residues. CDR3 sequence (DNA): TGTGCCAGCAGCGTCGGGCCTGCAACTAATGAAAAACTGTTTTTT. This codes for CASSVGPATNEKLFF.

On this clonotype itself: This could be a read error, since a much larger clone is one nucleotide away. The V and J genes are TRBV18 and TRBJ1-3; D remains ambiguous. Germline CDR1 is KGHSH and CDR2 is LQKENI. The germline V and J ends were trimmed by 2 bases and 2 bases, with 10 bases remaining between them. There are 15 residues in the CDR3. The CDR3 coding sequence is TGTGCCAGCTCACCATCGCGGGCGGCTGGAAACACCATATATTTT. It yields the protein CASSPSRAAGNTIYF. Variable domain in full (rest from reference TRBV18 and TRBJ1-3): NAGVMQNPRHLVRRRGQEARLRCSPMKGHSHVYWYRQLPEEGLKFMVYLQKENIIDESGMPKERFSAEFPKEGPSILRIQQVVRGDSAAYFCASSPSRAAGNTIYFGEGSWLTVV.

Ten or more counts support this clonotype. The chain joins TRBV9 to TRBJ2-2, with D possibly matching TRBD1 (5 bases). Germline-derived CDR1 and CDR2 are SGDLS and YYNGEE. CDR3 length: 15 amino acids. V lost 0 bases and J 3 bases, leaving 9 bases between the germline ends. This CDR3 reads CASSVAGKDTGELFF. The CDR3 nucleotides read TGTGCCAGCAGCGTAGCAGGGAAAGACACCGGGGAGCTGTTTTTT.

Regarding this clonotype: Given a much more abundant clone one base away, this may be a read error. The chain joins TRBV5-1 to TRBJ2-4, with D uncertain. V lost 4 bases and J 10 bases, leaving 15 bases between the germline ends. Germline V gene lookup returns CDR1 SGHRS and CDR2 YFSETQ. CDR3 length equals 13 residues. CDR3 loop: CASSAYPKGIQYF. The CDR3, as DNA: TGCGCCAGCAGCGCCTACCCAAAAGGGATTCAGTACTTC.

The rearrangement uses TRBV9 and TRBJ1-1, with a tentative D call TRBD1 (5 bases). V was pared by 1 base and J by 3 bases, with 19 bases between. Per the germline V gene, CDR1 is SGDLS and CDR2 is YYNGEE. This CDR3 contains 17 residues. CDR3 DNA sequence: TGTGCCAGCAGCGTATCCGGGGACCTTATAATGGACACTGAAGCTTTCTTT. Its translation: CASSVSGDLIMDTEAFF.